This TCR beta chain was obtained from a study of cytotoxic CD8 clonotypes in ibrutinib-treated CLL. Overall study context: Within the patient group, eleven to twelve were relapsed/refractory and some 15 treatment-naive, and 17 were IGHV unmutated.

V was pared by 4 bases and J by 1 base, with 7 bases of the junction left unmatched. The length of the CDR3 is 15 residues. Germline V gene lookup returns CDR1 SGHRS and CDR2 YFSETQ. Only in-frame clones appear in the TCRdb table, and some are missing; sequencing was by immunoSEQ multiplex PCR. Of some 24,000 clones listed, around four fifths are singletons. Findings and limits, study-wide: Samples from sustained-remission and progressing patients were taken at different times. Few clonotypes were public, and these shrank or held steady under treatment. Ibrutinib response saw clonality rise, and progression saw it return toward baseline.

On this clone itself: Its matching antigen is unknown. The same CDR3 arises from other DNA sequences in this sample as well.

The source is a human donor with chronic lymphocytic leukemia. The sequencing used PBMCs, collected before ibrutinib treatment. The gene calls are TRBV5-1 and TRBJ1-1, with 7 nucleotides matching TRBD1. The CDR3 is CASSSRGQQNTEAFF. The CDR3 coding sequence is TGCGCCAGCAGCAGCCGGGGACAGCAGAACACTGAAGCTTTCTTT.